A single sample gave rise to the 4 T cell receptor beta chains below, sequenced in a study of cytomegalovirus exposure and HLA in healthy donors. Use of 60 Vbeta and 13 Jbeta primers characterized the PCR. The protocol was immunoSEQ multiplex PCR, while the TCRdb copy is restricted to in-frame clones and leaves out a portion. The data contain about 130,000 clones, roughly 84% of them singletons. The specimen was PBMCs. These receptors were collected from a girl aged 2-10 years in good health and CMV-seronegative.

The chain links TRBV30 to TRBJ1-5, with 10 bases aligning to TRBD1. V was clipped by 3 bases and J by 6 bases; unmatched bases: 5. Germline CDR1 GTSNPN, CDR2 SVGIG (reference sequence). The CDR3 runs to 14 residues. Here the CDR3 DNA reads TGTGCCTGGAGAGGACAGGGGGGGGGTCAGCCCCAGCATTTT. Translated, it gives CAWRGQGGGQPQHF.

The V and J genes are TRBV27 and TRBJ1-5, with TRBD1 matching 9 bases. The V gene end was trimmed by 4 bases and the J gene end by 1 base; junction bases not matched to a gene: 8. In germline, CDR1 is MNHEY, CDR2 SMNVEV (reference sequence). The CDR3 spans 17 residues. As DNA, the CDR3 is TGTGCCAGCAGTTCGGGACAGGGACCCAAGAGCAATCAGCCCCAGCATTTT. The encoded protein is CASSSGQGPKSNQPQHF.

This clone was observed a handful of times. The V call is TRBV6-1, the J call TRBJ2-7; 9 bases are shared with TRBD1. Trimming removed 2 bases from V and 4 bases from J; junction bases left unmatched: 3. The CDR3 is 14 amino acids. Germline lookup yields CDR1 MNHNS and CDR2 SASEGT. CDR3 region: CASSESGQGYEQYF. CDR3 DNA sequence: TGTGCCAGCAGTGAATCGGGACAGGGATACGAGCAGTACTTC.

The V gene is TRBV15, the J gene TRBJ2-1, with TRBD2 matching 10 bases. After removal of 2 bases from V and 9 bases from J, the junction contained 4 bases not matched to a gene. The CDR3 is 14 amino acids. Germline assignment: CDR1 LNHNV and CDR2 YYDKDF (reference sequence). The CDR3 loop reads CATSRTSGMSEQFF. The CDR3 DNA reads as TGTGCCACCAGCAGAACTAGCGGGATGAGTGAGCAGTTCTTC.